The 2 T cell receptor beta chains below come from one sample, sequenced in a study of cytomegalovirus exposure and HLA in healthy donors. With 60 Vbeta and 13 Jbeta primers, the PCR was carried out. Assay: immunoSEQ multiplex PCR; the TCRdb copy retains only in-frame clones and omits some. The sample consists of about 120,000 clones, over 60% of them appearing once. Sequenced: PBMCs. These receptors all come from a male donor in good health and CMV-seropositive.

This clone has a handful of counts. V usage is TRBV18 and J usage is TRBJ2-2; 12 bases match TRBD2. The length of the CDR3 is 18 residues. V was pared by 1 base and J by 0 bases, with 3 bases of the junction left unmatched. Looked up from germline, CDR1 is KGHSH and CDR2 is LQKENI. Written as DNA, the CDR3 is TGTGCCAGCTCACCACGTACTAGCGGGGGGACGAACACCGGGGAGCTGTTTTTT. Translation: CASSPRTSGGTNTGELFF.

The chain combines TRBV19 with TRBJ2-7; 9 positions agree with TRBD1. Germline-derived CDR1 and CDR2 are LNHDA and SQIVND (reference sequence). This CDR3 is 14 amino acids long. The V segment lost 5 bases and the J segment 2 bases; nucleotides outside the gene matches: 4. The DNA of the CDR3 is TGTGCCAGTAGTGAGGGACAGGGTCCCTACGAGCAGTACTTC. Translation gives CASSEGQGPYEQYF. Complete variable domain (other parts from reference TRBV19 and TRBJ2-7): DGGITQSPKYLFRKEGQNVTLSCEQNLNHDAMYWYRQDPGQGLRLIYYSQIVNDFQKGDIAEGYSVSREKKESFPLTVTSAQKNPTAFYLCASSEGQGPYEQYFGPGTRLTVT.